These 10 T cell receptor beta chains came from one sample sequenced in a study of blood T cells in healthy people across ages. A second PCR of about 7 to 12 cycles used a sample-barcoded 5' primer and a J-beta primer mix. A single record per CDR3 protein comes from TCRdb applying MiXCR to the 5' RACE reads. The table records some 900,000 distinct CDR3 sequences, roughly 52% of them present only once. The sequencing input was blood. These receptors were taken from a man aged 25 to 45 in good health.

The chain joins TRBV7-8 to TRBJ2-3; 7 bases line up with TRBD2. Germline V gives CDR1 SGHVS, CDR2 FQNEAQ. With 5 bases clipped from V and 2 bases from J, the junction kept 10 bases outside the gene matches. The CDR3 sequence is 16 residues long. The CDR3 DNA sequence: TGTGCCAGCAGCGATTCCGAGCGGGGACTCACAGATACGCAGTATTTT. Protein sequence: CASSDSERGLTDTQYF.

In DNA form, the CDR3 reads TGTGCCAGCAGCACAGGGGGCGCCCCAGATACGCAGTATTTT. Its translation: CASSTGGAPDTQYF. The chain is built from TRBV7-2 and TRBJ2-3; 9 bases fit TRBD1. The CDR3 loop spans 14 amino acids. V gave up 5 bases and J gave up 4 bases; unmatched junction bases: 4. Germline V gene data show CDR1 as SGHTA and CDR2 as FQGNSA. The full variable domain, rest sourced from reference TRBV7-2 and TRBJ2-3, is GAGVSQSPSNKVTEKGKDVELRCDPISGHTALYWYRQSLGQGLEFLIYFQGNSAPDKSGLPSDRFSAERTGGSVSTLTIQRTQQEDSAVYLCASSTGGAPDTQYFGPGTRLTVL.

The V gene is TRBV5-1, the J gene TRBJ1-1; D gene uncertain. Germline loops: CDR1 SGHRS, CDR2 YFSETQ. This CDR3 comprises 15 residues. V lost 0 bases and J 4 bases, leaving 13 bases between the germline ends. The DNA of the CDR3 is TGCGCCAGCAGCTTGGACAGCGGACGCCTCACTGAAGCTTTCTTT. This gives the protein CASSLDSGRLTEAFF.

This clonotype appeared a few times. J is TRBJ1-1 and V is TRBV6-1; the D is unclear. The CDR3 is 12 residues long. Per germline, CDR1 MNHNS and CDR2 SASEGT. Trimming left V 1 base short and J 8 bases short, with 8 bases between. DNA of the CDR3: TGTGCCAGCAGTGAAGTTACGGAAGAAGCTTTCTTT. Its translation is CASSEVTEEAFF.

The chain has TRBV5-1 and TRBJ2-1; 12 bases fit TRBD2. Looked up from germline, CDR1 is SGHRS and CDR2 is YFSETQ. Unmatched junction bases numbered 10, after V lost 0 bases and J lost 9 bases. The CDR3 is 17 amino acids. The CDR3 bases are TGCGCCAGCAGCTTGGCCCTAGCGGGGGGGTTACTTCCTGAGCAGTTCTTC. Protein: CASSLALAGGLLPEQFF.

The chain joins TRBV9 to TRBJ2-5; possibly TRBD2 for D (5 bases). CDR1 is SGDLS, CDR2 YYNGEE, per germline. The CDR3 sequence is 16 residues long. The V and J ends lost 0 bases and 1 base respectively, with 13 bases between them. The CDR3 reads CASSVARMGVQETQYF. Here the CDR3 DNA reads TGTGCCAGCAGCGTAGCTCGAATGGGAGTCCAAGAGACCCAGTACTTC.

The chain has TRBV7-9 and TRBJ1-5; 8 bases are shared with TRBD1. Germline assignment: CDR1 SEHNR and CDR2 FQNEAQ (reference sequence). The CDR3 consists of 18 residues. V lost 5 bases, J lost 1 base, and 13 bases stayed unmatched. The CDR3 loop reads CASSLGQGGFGSNQPQHF. DNA of the CDR3: TGTGCCAGCAGCCTAGGACAGGGAGGTTTCGGGAGCAATCAGCCCCAGCATTTT.

The J gene is TRBJ2-7, the V gene TRBV20-1, with D perhaps TRBD1 (5 bases). The CDR3 is 14 residues long. V was cut by 1 base and J by 2 bases, with 12 bases left in between. Germline V CDR1 and CDR2: DFQATT, SNEGSKA (reference sequence). The CDR3 spells CSARARTYTYEQYF. DNA of the CDR3: TGCAGTGCTAGAGCCCGGACATATACCTACGAGCAGTACTTC.

This clonotype was seen only a few times. The rearrangement uses TRBV7-2 and TRBJ2-4; D may be TRBD1 (5 bases). Trimming took off 6 bases at V and 3 bases at J, with 15 bases between the two ends. Germline CDR1 is SGHTA and CDR2 is FQGNSA. The CDR3 is 15 amino acids. The CDR3 loop reads CASRLQGKDKNIQYF. The CDR3, as DNA: TGTGCCAGCAGGCTTCAGGGAAAGGACAAAAACATTCAGTACTTC.

The chain couples TRBV7-2 to TRBJ2-5; no clear D. The end of the DNA fits TRBJ2-7 better, so the J call may be wrong. From germline, CDR1 is SGHTA and CDR2 FQGNSA. This CDR3 spans 13 amino acids. The CDR3 reads CASSAIGVYEQYF. CDR3 sequence (DNA): TGTGCCAGCAGCGCCATAGGAGTATACGAGCAGTACTTC.